This TCR beta chain is from a study of cytomegalovirus exposure and HLA in healthy donors. Study-wide results and caveats: The study labeled fewer than 200 TCR beta chains cytomegalovirus-associated.

Measured with immunoSEQ multiplex PCR; TCRdb has only the in-frame clones, and not every one. The sample has 200,000 to 250,000 clones; roughly 84% are singletons. V trimming: 6 bases; J trimming: 6 bases; junction bases outside the gene matches: 10. The CDR3 has 15 amino acids. From germline, CDR1 is ENHRY and CDR2 SYGVKD. As for this clone: The antigen remains unidentified.

The source material was PBMCs. The TCR sequence derives from a woman aged 25 to 39 in good health and CMV-seropositive. V gene TRBV10-3 combines with J gene TRBJ2-3; 9 positions agree with TRBD2. CDR3 sequence: CAIRQDLAGLDTQYF. The CDR3 coding sequence is TGTGCCATCAGACAGGACCTAGCGGGATTGGATACGCAGTATTTT.